This paragraph covers one T cell receptor beta chain sequence. Method: immunoSEQ multiplex PCR; TCRdb's copy keeps in-frame clones and lacks some. The table includes 100,000 to 150,000 clones, approximately 90% detected once. Trimming took 2 bases from V and 5 from J, leaving 22 bases between them. This CDR3 has 17 amino acids. CDR1 SGHNT and CDR2 YYREEE come from the germline V gene (reference sequence). This record belongs to a study of control samples from healthy donors and cancer patients. Specimen: blood. This sequence originates from a man between 18 and 29 years old in good health. This chain uses TRBV5-4 with TRBJ2-5; weak D call: TRBD1 (6 bases). CDR3 nucleotides: TGTGCCAGCAGCTTAAGAAAGGACAGCCATAAACTGGAGACCCAGTACTTC. Its protein product is CASSLRKDSHKLETQYF.